These 29 T cell receptor beta chains share one sample of origin, sequenced in a study of blood T cell repertoires in COVID-19. Assay: immunoSEQ multiplex PCR; the TCRdb copy retains only in-frame clones and omits some. In the table there are about 400,000 clones, roughly 89% of which are singletons. Sequenced: PBMCs or T cells enriched from blood (not recorded which). The receptor source for this set is a young woman who had recovered from COVID-19.

The chain combines TRBV15 with TRBJ1-3; perhaps TRBD1 as D (6 bases). The CDR3 sequence is 17 residues long. V lost 3 bases and J lost 0, with 15 bases in between. Germline assignment: CDR1 LNHNV and CDR2 YYDKDF (reference sequence). CDR3 DNA sequence: TGTGCCACCAGCAGCAATATACAGGGTTTCTCTGGAAACACCATATATTTT. Its translation is CATSSNIQGFSGNTIYF.

V is TRBV3-1 (or the pseudogene TRBV3-2) and J is TRBJ2-5, with 8 nucleotides matching TRBD1. V dropped 9 bases and J dropped 2; count of bases not matched to a gene: 8. Germline loops: CDR1 LGHDT, CDR2 YNNKEL (reference sequence). The CDR3 has 14 residues. The CDR3 nucleotides are TGTGCCAGTCAGGACAGGGTGGGACAAGAGACCCAGTACTTC. Protein sequence: CASQDRVGQETQYF.

The chain links TRBV6-5 to TRBJ2-1; TRBD2 agrees at 8 bases. This CDR3 comprises 15 residues. V gave up 2 bases and J gave up 5 bases; unmatched junction bases: 5. The V gene's germline CDR1 is MNHEY and CDR2 SVGAGI. In DNA form, the CDR3 reads TGTGCCAGCAGTTACACTAGCGGCGAAAACAATGAGCAGTTCTTC. Translation gives CASSYTSGENNEQFF.

The chain is built from TRBV19 and TRBJ1-1, with D unclear. The germline V gene has CDR1 LNHDA and CDR2 SQIVND (reference sequence). The CDR3 runs to 16 residues. V was pared by 6 bases and J by 1 base, with 18 bases between. The CDR3 spells CASRNRFVKKNTEAFF. Written as DNA, the CDR3 is TGTGCCAGTAGAAATCGGTTCGTTAAGAAGAACACTGAAGCTTTCTTT.

V is TRBV3-1 (or the pseudogene TRBV3-2) and J is TRBJ1-1; TRBD1 matches at 11 bases. V dropped 5 bases and J dropped 3; count of bases not matched to a gene: 14. Per germline, CDR1 LGHDT and CDR2 YNNKEL (reference sequence). This CDR3 has 18 residues. CDR3 sequence: CASSKRTGGFRFDTEAFF. CDR3 in DNA: TGTGCCAGCAGCAAGAGGACAGGGGGCTTTCGTTTTGACACTGAAGCTTTCTTT.

The rearrangement uses TRBV3-1 (or the pseudogene TRBV3-2) and TRBJ1-1; D gene unclear. V was cut by 1 base and J by 7 bases, with 4 bases left in between. This CDR3 is 11 amino acids long. The germline V gene encodes CDR1 LGHDT and CDR2 YNNKEL (reference sequence). The CDR3 sequence is CASSQANEAFF. The CDR3 coding sequence is TGTGCCAGCAGCCAAGCCAATGAAGCTTTCTTT.

The gene calls are TRBV3-1 (or the pseudogene TRBV3-2) and TRBJ1-2; the D is unclear. The CDR3 contains 16 residues. V was cut by 1 base and J by 4 bases, with 16 bases left in between. Germline CDR1 LGHDT, CDR2 YNNKEL (reference sequence). The chain's CDR3 is CASSQVPTSLTYGYTF. The CDR3 nucleotides read TGTGCCAGCAGCCAAGTTCCGACTTCCCTCACCTATGGCTACACCTTC.

The sample holds a few counts of this clone. The chain uses TRBV7-2 and TRBJ1-1, with D possibly TRBD1 on 5 matching bases. Germline assignment: CDR1 SGHTA and CDR2 FQGNSA. With 4 bases removed from V and 8 bases from J, the gap between germline ends came to 14 bases. This CDR3 has 13 residues. The DNA of the CDR3 is TGTGCCAGCAGCTACAACCAGGGCGGAGAAGCTTTCTTT. This translates into CASSYNQGGEAFF. Full variable domain (remainder filled in from reference TRBV7-2 and TRBJ1-1): GAGVSQSPSNKVTEKGKDVELRCDPISGHTALYWYRQSLGQGLEFLIYFQGNSAPDKSGLPSDRFSAERTGGSVSTLTIQRTQQEDSAVYLCASSYNQGGEAFFGQGTRLTVV.

The V gene is TRBV5-8, the J gene TRBJ2-3; 16 bases fit TRBD2. The ends lost 4 bases at V and 4 bases at J; junction bases unmatched: 9. Per the germline V gene, CDR1 is SGHTS and CDR2 is YDEGEE. This CDR3 has 18 residues. The CDR3 here is CASSGGLAGGLLADTQYF. The CDR3 DNA follows: TGTGCCAGCAGCGGGGGACTAGCGGGAGGGCTCTTGGCAGATACGCAGTATTTT.

J is TRBJ1-4 and V is TRBV27; D not resolved. The CDR3 contains 10 residues. Looked up from germline, CDR1 is MNHEY and CDR2 is SMNVEV (reference sequence). The V and J ends lost 4 bases and 11 bases respectively, with 5 bases between them. CDR3 protein: CASSSFKLFF. The CDR3 DNA is TGTGCCAGCAGTTCATTTAAACTGTTTTTT.

This clone was picked up one time. This sequence joins TRBV4-2 and TRBJ2-7; D may be TRBD1 (6 bases). The CDR3 has 17 amino acids. CDR1 and CDR2 from the germline V gene are LGHNA and YNFKEQ. V was pared by 2 bases and J by 0 bases, with 17 bases between. Here the CDR3 DNA reads TGTGCCAGCAGCCAACTCTGGGGGACACAAGACTCCTACGAGCAGTACTTC. Translation: CASSQLWGTQDSYEQYF.

The chain recombines TRBV7-6 with TRBJ1-4, with D possibly matching TRBD1 (6 bases). Trimming took off 1 base at V and 4 bases at J, with 13 bases between the two ends. Germline assignment: CDR1 SGHVS and CDR2 FNYEAQ. This CDR3 has 16 residues. This CDR3 is CASSLVGARGNEKLFF. In DNA, the CDR3 is TGTGCCAGCAGCTTAGTTGGCGCCAGGGGTAATGAAAAACTGTTTTTT.

This clone was detected once. The rearrangement links TRBV25-1 to TRBJ2-7, with TRBD1 as a possible D gene (6 bases). CDR1 is MGHDK, CDR2 SYGVNS, per germline. The V and J ends lost 7 bases and 5 bases respectively, with 9 bases between them. The CDR3 is made up of 11 amino acids. The CDR3 loop is CASTQGNEQYF. Here the CDR3 DNA reads TGTGCCAGCACCCAGGGGAACGAGCAGTACTTC.

The CDR3 coding sequence is TGTGCCAGCAGTCCCCGATTCAATATTAGGGACTTTCCGAACACTGAAGCTTTCTTT. Translating gives CASSPRFNIRDFPNTEAFF. The chain is built from TRBV27 and TRBJ1-1, with D possibly TRBD1 on 5 matching bases. Germline V CDR1 and CDR2: MNHEY, SMNVEV (reference sequence). V was shortened by 5 bases and J by 1 base, with 26 bases between the two germline ends. CDR3 length: 19 residues.

CDR3 protein: CASSSLAGGSYNEQFF. In nucleotides, the CDR3 is TGTGCCAGCAGCTCACTAGCGGGAGGATCCTACAATGAGCAGTTCTTC. The V and J genes are TRBV27 and TRBJ2-1; 12 bases are shared with TRBD2. The V and J ends lost 6 bases and 1 base, in that order; junction bases with no gene match: 4. CDR1 is MNHEY, CDR2 SMNVEV, per germline (reference sequence). CDR3 size: 16 residues.

The V call is TRBV28, the J call TRBJ2-2; D might be TRBD2 (7 bases). The V end lost 5 bases, the J end lost 0 bases, and 13 bases lay between the germline ends. This CDR3 region has 16 residues. Germline values: CDR1 MDHEN, CDR2 SYDVKM. CDR3 nucleotides: TGTGCCAGCAGTCCCTTAGGGGGGGCGAACACCGGGGAGCTGTTTTTT. Its protein product is CASSPLGGANTGELFF.

This clone appeared a single time. The chain uses TRBV5-1 and TRBJ1-1, with a possible D match to TRBD1 (5 bases). Germline loops: CDR1 SGHRS, CDR2 YFSETQ. V gave up 5 bases and J gave up 6 bases, with 8 bases separating them. The CDR3 contains 11 residues. In DNA, the CDR3 is TGCGCCAGCAGGAAGGGGTCTGAAGCTTTCTTT. Protein product: CASRKGSEAFF.

V and J are TRBV5-1 and TRBJ2-5; 11 bases fit TRBD2. The CDR3 has 16 residues. Trimming at V came to 4 bases and at J to 1 base, leaving 6 bases not matched to a gene. From germline, CDR1 is SGHRS and CDR2 YFSETQ. CDR3 residues: CASSLGTSGAQETQYF. The CDR3 DNA reads TGCGCCAGCAGCCTGGGGACTAGCGGAGCCCAAGAGACCCAGTACTTC.

The chain couples TRBV5-1 to TRBJ1-2; TRBD1 matches at 8 bases. The junction had 4 bases not matched to a gene; V was cut back by 2 bases and J by 4 bases. CDR1 is SGHRS and CDR2 is YFSETQ in the germline V gene. The CDR3 sequence is 14 residues long. The CDR3 region is CASSFDRGTYGYTF. Written as DNA, the CDR3 is TGCGCCAGCAGCTTCGACAGGGGAACCTATGGCTACACCTTC. Variable domain in full (rest from reference TRBV5-1 and TRBJ1-2): KAGVTQTPRYLIKTRGQQVTLSCSPISGHRSVSWYQQTPGQGLQFLFEYFSETQRNKGNFPGRFSGRQFSNSRSEMNVSTLELGDSALYLCASSFDRGTYGYTFGSGTRLTVV.

V usage is TRBV19 and J usage is TRBJ1-5; D might be TRBD1 (5 bases). V shed 4 bases and J shed 2 bases, with 21 bases lying between them. In germline, CDR1 is LNHDA, CDR2 SQIVND (reference sequence). The CDR3 covers 18 residues. The CDR3 DNA sequence: TGTGCCAGTAGTAGAACTATCGGGGGGGTGGAGGGCAATCAGCCCCAGCATTTT. Its translation is CASSRTIGGVEGNQPQHF.

This chain connects TRBV6-6 to TRBJ1-1; D might be TRBD1 (6 bases). V was shortened by 2 bases and J by 3 bases, with 10 bases between the two germline ends. Germline CDR1 reads MNHNY; CDR2 reads SVGAGI (reference sequence). This CDR3 spans 14 amino acids. The CDR3 nucleotides read TGTGCCAGCAGTTACAAGACAGGCGACACTGAAGCTTTCTTT. Amino acids: CASSYKTGDTEAFF.

The chain is built from TRBV3-1 (or the pseudogene TRBV3-2) and TRBJ2-1; 8 nucleotides agree with TRBD2. The CDR3 length is 14 residues. J lost 6 bases, V lost 6 bases, and 7 bases had no gene match. The germline CDR1 and CDR2 sequences are LGHDT and YNNKEL (reference sequence). The CDR3 sequence: CASRQPGTSNEQFF. In DNA, the CDR3 is TGTGCCAGCAGACAACCCGGGACTAGCAATGAGCAGTTCTTC.

As concerns this clone: Other DNA sequences of this sample code for an identical CDR3. This chain joins TRBV7-3 and TRBJ1-5; D call uncertain. Per the germline V gene, CDR1 is SGHTA and CDR2 is FQGTGA. The CDR3 runs 13 residues. The germline V and J ends were trimmed by 0 bases and 7 bases, with 7 bases remaining between them. The CDR3 loop is CASSLTPGQPQHF. DNA for the CDR3: TGTGCCAGCAGCTTAACGCCGGGGCAGCCCCAGCATTTT.

This chain joins TRBV7-2 and TRBJ1-2; 9 bases match TRBD1. Germline CDR1 and CDR2: SGHTA and FQGNSA. V shed 5 bases, J shed 6 bases, and the junction held 10 bases outside the gene matches. CDR3 length: 15 amino acids. The CDR3 sequence: CASSPLGTGIHGYTF. CDR3 in DNA: TGTGCCAGCAGCCCCCTGGGGACAGGGATTCATGGCTACACCTTC. Full variable domain (missing parts from reference TRBV7-2 and TRBJ1-2): GAGVSQSPSNKVTEKGKDVELRCDPISGHTALYWYRQSLGQGLEFLIYFQGNSAPDKSGLPSDRFSAERTGGSVSTLTIQRTQQEDSAVYLCASSPLGTGIHGYTFGSGTRLTVV.

The chain has TRBV2 and TRBJ1-4; D ambiguous. CDR3 size: 13 residues. The germline V gene encodes CDR1 SNHLY and CDR2 FYNNEI. V was trimmed by 5 bases and J by 10 bases, leaving 14 bases between them. CDR3 in amino acids: CASSLQPHGKLFF. The CDR3 bases are TGTGCCAGCAGTCTACAGCCTCACGGAAAACTGTTTTTT.

The chain employs TRBV12-3 or TRBV12-4 and TRBJ2-3; D uncertain. The CDR3 covers 12 residues. Trimming left V 3 bases short and J 7 bases short, with 8 bases between. CDR3 residues: CASSLASYTQYF. CDR3 bases: TGTGCCAGCAGTTTGGCCAGTTATACGCAGTATTTT.

The V call is TRBV13, the J call TRBJ2-7; D is unclear. V lost 1 base to trimming and J lost 2 bases, with 9 bases between them. Germline assignment: CDR1 PRHDT and CDR2 FYEKMQ (reference sequence). This CDR3 is 14 amino acids long. The CDR3, as DNA: TGTGCCAGCAGCTTAGATCACGGTACCTACGAGCAGTACTTC. Its translation: CASSLDHGTYEQYF.

This rearrangement joins TRBV2 to TRBJ2-7, with 9 bases that match TRBD1. Per germline, CDR1 SNHLY and CDR2 FYNNEI. V trimming: 7 bases; J trimming: 6 bases; junction bases outside the gene matches: 7. The CDR3 is 13 amino acids. The CDR3 sequence is CASTPQGAGEQYF. CDR3 bases: TGTGCCAGCACCCCACAGGGGGCTGGCGAGCAGTACTTC.

This chain connects TRBV5-1 to TRBJ1-3; D possibly corresponds to TRBD1 (6 bases). The CDR3 has 13 amino acids. Germline CDR1 reads SGHRS; CDR2 reads YFSETQ. Trimming removed 3 bases at V and 3 bases at J, with 7 bases between. Here the CDR3 reads CASSSTGGNTIYF. CDR3 sequence (DNA): TGCGCCAGCAGCTCGACAGGTGGAAACACCATATATTTT.